The next 21 T cell receptor beta chains were all read from a single sample in a study of shared clonotypes between healthy human individuals. Produced via immunoSEQ multiplex PCR; TCRdb's table is partial and in-frame only. This table has about 2.1 million clones, 93% appearing once. It was CD45RO-negative cells, positively selected for CCR7, that made up naive CD8 cells, with terminally differentiated effector memory CD45RA+ cells excluded. The sample consisted of naive CD8+ T cells from PBMCs. These receptor sequences come from a man aged 18 to 29 in good health. Some clones in this sample may be carry-over from other donors' samples.

This chain links TRBV7-3 with TRBJ2-5, with D possibly matching TRBD2 (5 bases). The V end lost 4 bases, the J end lost 5 bases, and 17 bases lay between the germline ends. Germline CDR1 reads SGHTA; CDR2 reads FQGTGA. This CDR3 spans 15 amino acids. In DNA form, the CDR3 reads TGTGCCAGCAGCTCCTCCGGGATTCGAGGGGAGACCCAGTACTTC. Its protein is CASSSSGIRGETQYF.

In its sample, this clone was seen once. The rearrangement links TRBV4-1 to TRBJ2-2; the match to TRBD2 covers 7 bases. Trimming took 1 base from V and 8 from J; bases not matched to a gene: 10. Germline CDR1 is MGHRA and CDR2 is YSYEKL. The CDR3 runs 16 residues. CDR3 amino acids: CASSQVGLQRSGELFF. Written as DNA, the CDR3 is TGCGCCAGCAGCCAAGTGGGACTACAGAGATCGGGGGAGCTGTTTTTT.

The rearrangement uses TRBV9 and TRBJ2-7, with 9 bases that match TRBD2. Germline assignment: CDR1 SGDLS and CDR2 YYNGEE. The ends lost 8 bases at V and 3 bases at J; junction bases unmatched: 6. The CDR3 runs 13 residues. The CDR3 nucleotides read TGTGCCAGTAAGACGACTAGCGGCTACGAGCAGTACTTC. Amino acids: CASKTTSGYEQYF.

The V call is TRBV6-1, the J call TRBJ2-2; 8 bases are a match to TRBD2. The junction had 8 bases not matched to a gene; V was cut back by 6 bases and J by 5 bases. Germline loops: CDR1 MNHNS, CDR2 SASEGT. There are 15 residues in the CDR3. As DNA, the CDR3 is TGTGCCAGCAGATTGGGACTAGAGGGGACCGGGGAGCTGTTTTTT. This encodes CASRLGLEGTGELFF.

This clone was seen only a few times. The sample carries other DNA sequences with the same CDR3. CDR3: CASSVGDSQETQYF. The DNA of the CDR3 is TGTGCCAGCAGCGTAGGGGACAGTCAAGAGACCCAGTACTTC. The chain recombines TRBV9 with TRBJ2-5; 7 nucleotides match TRBD1. The CDR3 is 14 amino acids. Germline assignment: CDR1 SGDLS and CDR2 YYNGEE. Losses at the gene ends were 0 bases for V and 2 bases for J; bases not matched to a gene: 1.

The DNA of the CDR3 is TGTGCCAGCAGTCCAGGACAGGGAGTCAATGAGCAGTTCTTC. Its protein is CASSPGQGVNEQFF. V gene TRBV27 combines with J gene TRBJ2-1; 8 nucleotides agree with TRBD1. The CDR3 consists of 14 residues. The germline CDR1 and CDR2 sequences are MNHEY and SMNVEV (reference sequence). With V trimmed by 5 bases and J by 6 bases, 6 bases remained unmatched.

This clone appeared a single time. The V and J genes are TRBV11-1 and TRBJ1-1; D perhaps matches TRBD1 (6 bases). Germline V lookup: CDR1 SGHAT, CDR2 FQDESV (reference sequence). V was pared by 5 bases and J by 0 bases, with 10 bases between. The CDR3 loop spans 14 amino acids. The CDR3 bases are TGTGCCAGCAGCCCGGACAGCTTGAACACTGAAGCTTTCTTT. Translating gives CASSPDSLNTEAFF.

As to this clone: The same CDR3 arises from other DNA sequences in this sample as well. The gene calls are TRBV9 and TRBJ2-5; possibly TRBD1 or TRBD2 for D (5 bases each). Per germline, CDR1 SGDLS and CDR2 YYNGEE. V lost 4 bases and J lost 5, with 15 bases in between. This CDR3 has 14 amino acids. The CDR3 spells CASSPRPGLETQYF. Written as DNA, the CDR3 is TGTGCCAGCAGCCCCCGGCCGGGGCTCGAGACCCAGTACTTC.

The sample holds one count of this clone. The chain has TRBV29-1 and TRBJ2-1; 10 bases are a match to TRBD2. V lost 7 bases to trimming and J lost 10 bases; unmatched junction nucleotides: 4. Germline V gives CDR1 SQVTM, CDR2 ANQGSEA. The CDR3 length is 11 residues. The CDR3 region has the DNA TGCAGCGCCATAGCGGGAGGAGAGCAGTTCTTC. Amino acids: CSAIAGGEQFF.

This chain connects TRBV27 to TRBJ1-2, with TRBD1 as a possible D gene (6 bases). The ends were cut back, 3 bases at V and 8 bases at J, with 19 bases in the middle. The CDR3 spans 15 residues. The germline V gene has CDR1 MNHEY and CDR2 SMNVEV (reference sequence). The CDR3 spells CASSFGAQGLGGYTF. In nucleotides, the CDR3 is TGTGCCAGCAGTTTTGGGGCCCAGGGGCTTGGAGGCTACACCTTC.

The chain carries TRBV5-6 and TRBJ2-7, with D perhaps TRBD1 (6 bases). Germline CDR1 is SGHDT and CDR2 is YYEEEE. V lost 3 bases to trimming and J lost 2 bases, with 15 bases between them. CDR3 length: 15 residues. CDR3 protein: CASSSIQGLTYEQYF. The CDR3 bases are TGTGCCAGCAGCTCCATACAGGGCCTCACCTACGAGCAGTACTTC. Full variable domain (remainder filled in from reference TRBV5-6 and TRBJ2-7): DAGVTQSPTHLIKTRGQQVTLRCSPKSGHDTVSWYQQALGQGPQFIFQYYEEEERQRGNFPDRFSGHQFPNYSSELNVNALLLGDSALYLCASSSIQGLTYEQYFGPGTRLTVT.

The chain uses TRBV4-1 and TRBJ1-1; perhaps TRBD1 as D (6 bases). The CDR3 is 15 residues long. The V end lost 1 base, the J end lost 0 bases, and 9 bases lay between the germline ends. Germline assignment: CDR1 MGHRA and CDR2 YSYEKL. CDR3 sequence: CASSQGQEMNTEAFF. CDR3 sequence (DNA): TGCGCCAGCAGCCAAGGACAGGAGATGAACACTGAAGCTTTCTTT.

The CDR3 sequence: CAEKGNTGELFF. The CDR3 bases are TGTGCCGAGAAGGGGAACACCGGGGAGCTGTTTTTT. V and J are TRBV2 and TRBJ2-2; D remains unclear. CDR1 is SNHLY and CDR2 is FYNNEI in the germline V gene. The CDR3 totals 12 residues. V shed 11 bases and J shed 1 base, with 8 bases lying between them.

With regard to this clone: The identical CDR3 is also encoded by other nucleotide sequences in the sample. The V call is TRBV9, the J call TRBJ2-2, with TRBD2 identical over 8 bases. Germline V gene sequence: CDR1 SGDLS, CDR2 YYNGEE. Unmatched junction bases numbered 6, after V lost 0 bases and J lost 5 bases. The CDR3 covers 16 residues. The CDR3 DNA reads as TGTGCCAGCAGCGTAGCTCTCGCGGGAGGTACCGGGGAGCTGTTTTTT. Amino acids: CASSVALAGGTGELFF.

The sample holds a few counts of this clone. This sample also contains other DNA sequences that code for the same CDR3. CDR3 loop: CASSVGGNTYEQYF. CDR3 nucleotides: TGTGCCAGCAGCGTAGGTGGTAACACATACGAGCAGTACTTC. This chain uses TRBV9 with TRBJ2-7; no clear D. The CDR3 runs 14 residues. The ends were cut back, 0 bases at V and 4 bases at J, with 11 bases in the middle. The germline CDR1 and CDR2 sequences are SGDLS and YYNGEE.

The rearrangement uses TRBV27 and TRBJ2-1, with 12 bases lining up with TRBD2. The germline V gene has CDR1 MNHEY and CDR2 SMNVEV (reference sequence). The CDR3 runs to 16 residues. After removal of 5 bases from V and 7 bases from J, the junction contained 9 bases not matched to a gene. CDR3 bases: TGTGCCAGCAGTCCATCACGGCTAGCGGGAGGGAATGAGCAGTTCTTC. It translates to CASSPSRLAGGNEQFF.

The chain has TRBV28 and TRBJ1-1; no reliable D call. Trimming took 6 bases from V and 1 from J, leaving 12 bases between them. The CDR3 is 14 amino acids. CDR1 is MDHEN and CDR2 is SYDVKM in the germline V gene. CDR3 in DNA: TGTGCCAGCAGCCAATTGGGAGGGAACACTGAAGCTTTCTTT. Translated, it gives CASSQLGGNTEAFF.

A remark on this clone: Additional DNA sequences in this sample encode the identical CDR3. This rearrangement joins TRBV27 to TRBJ2-7; weak D call: TRBD1 (6 bases). The germline V gene encodes CDR1 MNHEY and CDR2 SMNVEV (reference sequence). This CDR3 spans 13 amino acids. With 7 bases removed from V and 1 base from J, the gap between germline ends came to 11 bases. The chain's CDR3 is CASTSQGSYEQYF. The CDR3 bases are TGTGCCAGCACTTCACAGGGATCCTACGAGCAGTACTTC.

The chain combines TRBV5-8 with TRBJ1-5, with D perhaps TRBD1 (5 bases). Germline lookup yields CDR1 SGHTS and CDR2 YDEGEE. V shed 2 bases and J shed 5 bases, with 14 bases lying between them. There are 15 residues in the CDR3. For the CDR3, the DNA is TGTGCCAGCAGCTTATTACCAGGGAAGTATCAGCCCCAGCATTTT. Translating gives CASSLLPGKYQPQHF. The complete variable domain, with remaining parts taken from reference TRBV5-8 and TRBJ1-5, reads EAGVTQSPTHLIKTRGQQATLRCSPISGHTSVYWYQQALGLGLQFLLWYDEGEERNRGNFPPRFSGRQFPNYSSELNVNALELEDSALYLCASSLLPGKYQPQHFGDGTRLSIL.

The V call is TRBV7-9, the J call TRBJ1-4, with 7 bases fitting TRBD1. The J segment lost 4 bases and the V segment lost 5 bases, leaving 7 bases of the junction unmatched. The CDR3 has 15 residues. Germline V CDR1 and CDR2: SEHNR, FQNEAQ (reference sequence). The CDR3 DNA reads as TGTGCCAGCAGCGCCCGGGACAGCCTTAATGAAAAACTGTTTTTT. This encodes CASSARDSLNEKLFF.

This sequence joins TRBV28 and TRBJ2-2, with D uncertain. Germline CDR1 is MDHEN and CDR2 is SYDVKM. The V end was cut by 6 bases, the J end by 2 bases, with 10 bases between. The CDR3 is made up of 14 amino acids. The CDR3 is CASRTFSNTGELFF. CDR3 DNA sequence: TGTGCCAGCAGGACATTTTCAAACACCGGGGAGCTGTTTTTT.